This is a list of T cell receptor beta chains from one sample in a study of cytomegalovirus exposure and HLA in healthy donors. Here immunoSEQ multiplex PCR was the method, and the copy in TCRdb shows in-frame clones only, minus some. The table records fewer than 75,000 clones, 94% of them present only once. The sequenced sample consisted of PBMCs. The receptors come from a young woman in good health and CMV-seropositive. CDR3s include the opening cysteine and the closing phenylalanine or tryptophan. D genes are given only for firm matches. Size is stated for part of the rows, as once, few or many counts, or as a class when the clone is expanded.

v_gene,abundance,d_gene,j_gene,CDR3aa,CDR3nt
TRBV4-3,-,TRBD2,TRBJ2-1,CASSPGLAGEEWGEQFF,TGCGCCAGCAGCCCTGGACTAGCGGGGGAAGAGTGGGGTGAGCAGTTCTTC
TRBV7-9,once,-,TRBJ1-1,CASSLAGLGAEAFF,TGTGCCAGCAGCTTAGCGGGACTGGGAGCTGAAGCTTTCTTT
TRBV19,-,-,TRBJ2-2,CASSIGRTGELFF,TGTGCCAGTAGTATAGGGAGAACCGGGGAGCTGTTTTTT
TRBV19,-,-,TRBJ1-6,CASSPQMGGSSPLHF,TGTGCCAGTAGTCCTCAGATGGGAGGATCATCACCCCTCCACTTT
TRBV9,-,TRBD2,TRBJ2-1,CASSVEASWTSGRSEQFF,TGTGCCAGCAGCGTAGAGGCATCGTGGACTAGCGGGAGGAGTGAGCAGTTCTTC
TRBV7-2,-,-,TRBJ2-7,CASSLTRLDEQYF,TGTGCCAGCAGCCTTACAAGATTGGACGAGCAGTACTTC
TRBV4-1,-,TRBD1,TRBJ2-5,CASSQEGTGKETQYF,TGCGCCAGCAGCCAAGAAGGGACAGGGAAAGAGACCCAGTACTTC
TRBV9,-,-,TRBJ2-7,CASSAMEGADYYEQYF,TGTGCCAGCAGCGCCATGGAGGGGGCCGACTACTACGAGCAGTACTTC
TRBV19,-,-,TRBJ1-5,CASKKRQDSHQPQHF,TGTGCCAGTAAGAAACGACAGGACTCGCATCAGCCCCAGCATTTT
TRBV19,-,-,TRBJ1-4,CASSIWQNNEKLFF,TGTGCCAGTAGTATATGGCAGAATAATGAAAAACTGTTTTTT
TRBV21-1,-,-,TRBJ2-7,CASSKALAGGPYEQYF,TGTGCCAGCAGCAAAGCCCTAGCGGGGGGCCCCTACGAGCAGTACTTC
TRBV7-2,-,TRBD2,TRBJ2-3,CASSFSLLAGGEDTQYF,TGTGCCAGCAGCTTCTCTCTCCTAGCGGGGGGGGAGGATACGCAGTATTTT
TRBV27,once,TRBD1,TRBJ1-2,CASTQRPKSDRGHGGYTF,TGTGCCAGCACCCAGAGGCCGAAGTCGGACAGGGGGCATGGTGGCTACACCTTC
TRBV4-1,-,TRBD2,TRBJ2-1,CASSPHGLASGGDEQFF,TGCGCCAGCAGCCCCCACGGGCTGGCTAGCGGGGGCGATGAGCAGTTCTTC
TRBV5-4,-,-,TRBJ1-1,CASSLGSGADAEAFF,TGTGCCAGCAGCTTGGGTTCAGGGGCTGATGCTGAAGCTTTCTTT
TRBV13,-,-,TRBJ1-2,CASSLGLGGGGTNLFYGYTF,TGTGCCAGCAGCTTAGGCCTGGGAGGGGGGGGGACCAACCTCTTCTATGGCTACACCTTC
TRBV29-1,-,TRBD1,TRBJ2-3,CSVGTGGASDTQYF,TGCAGCGTTGGGACAGGGGGCGCCTCAGATACGCAGTATTTT
TRBV19,-,-,TRBJ1-1,CASSMGGTEAFF,TGTGCCAGTAGTATGGGGGGAACTGAAGCTTTCTTT
TRBV18,-,TRBD1,TRBJ1-1,CASSFRQGMNTEAFF,TGTGCCAGCTCATTTCGACAGGGGATGAACACTGAAGCTTTCTTT
TRBV5-6,-,-,TRBJ1-5,CASSVQGGQPQHF,TGTGCCAGCAGCGTGCAGGGAGGTCAGCCCCAGCATTTT
TRBV10-3,-,-,TRBJ2-3,CAISPAGTSTDTQYF,TGTGCCATCAGCCCCGCGGGGACTAGCACAGATACGCAGTATTTT
TRBV7-3,-,TRBD1,TRBJ2-2,CASSLDRGRTGELFF,TGTGCCAGCAGCCTCGACAGGGGGCGGACCGGGGAGCTGTTTTTT
TRBV5-1,-,TRBD1,TRBJ2-1,CASSAGTGELYEQFF,TGCGCCAGCAGCGCCGGGACAGGGGAGTTGTATGAGCAGTTCTTC
TRBV7-2,-,-,TRBJ1-5,CASSLNLQVNQPQHF,TGTGCCAGCAGCTTGAATTTACAGGTCAATCAGCCCCAGCATTTT
TRBV9,-,TRBD1,TRBJ2-2,CASSVRTGGASGPGELFF,TGTGCCAGCAGCGTACGGACAGGGGGCGCTTCAGGGCCCGGGGAGCTGTTTTTT
TRBV4-2,-,TRBD1,TRBJ1-1,CASSQDSRTGVSSTEAFF,TGTGCCAGCAGCCAAGATTCGCGGACAGGGGTTTCGAGCACTGAAGCTTTCTTT
TRBV2,-,-,TRBJ2-3,CASSRGSTDTQYF,TGTGCCAGCAGTCGGGGTAGCACAGATACGCAGTATTTT
TRBV4-2,-,TRBD2,TRBJ2-2,CASSSPGLAGGRGTGELFF,TGTGCCAGCTCCTCTCCGGGACTAGCGGGGGGGAGGGGCACCGGGGAGCTGTTTTTT
TRBV11-2,-,TRBD1,TRBJ2-1,CASRLTGKGYNEQFF,TGTGCCAGCAGGCTGACAGGGAAGGGGTACAATGAGCAGTTCTTC
TRBV19,-,-,TRBJ2-7,CASRPRVWTSYEQYF,TGTGCCAGTAGGCCGAGAGTCTGGACTTCGTACGAGCAGTACTTC
TRBV4-1,-,TRBD2,TRBJ2-7,CASSQDGSGSSYEQYF,TGCGCCAGCAGCCAAGACGGTAGCGGGAGCTCCTACGAGCAGTACTTC
TRBV14,-,TRBD2,TRBJ2-5,CASSPGLAGIETQYF,TGTGCCAGCAGTCCTGGACTAGCGGGGATAGAGACCCAGTACTTC
TRBV4-1,-,TRBD1,TRBJ2-1,CASSQEPGQGYNEQFF,TGCGCCAGCAGCCAAGAACCGGGACAGGGATACAATGAGCAGTTCTTC
TRBV6-1,-,-,TRBJ1-5,CASSSTGDQPQHF,TGTGCCAGCAGTTCGACAGGAGACCAACCCCAGCATTTT
TRBV5-4,-,-,TRBJ1-2,CASSLDREYYGYTF,TGTGCCAGCAGCTTGGACAGAGAATACTATGGCTACACCTTC
TRBV28,-,TRBD2,TRBJ2-1,CASNPRLAGDNEQFF,TGTGCCAGCAATCCCAGACTAGCGGGGGACAATGAGCAGTTCTTC
TRBV2,-,-,TRBJ2-2,CASRTGKPHGELFF,TGTGCCAGCAGAACCGGTAAACCCCACGGGGAGCTGTTTTTT
TRBV7-9,-,TRBD1,TRBJ2-7,CASSATGGNYEQYF,TGTGCCAGCAGTGCGACAGGGGGAAATTACGAGCAGTACTTC
TRBV7-6,once,-,TRBJ2-5,CASSLNADYQETQYF,TGTGCCAGCAGCTTGAACGCGGACTACCAAGAGACCCAGTACTTC
TRBV7-8,-,-,TRBJ2-3,CASSRRTDPSTDTQYF,TGTGCCAGCAGCCGCCGGACTGATCCTAGCACAGATACGCAGTATTTT
TRBV6-5,-,-,TRBJ1-1,CASSYSGAGDTEAFF,TGTGCCAGCAGTTACTCAGGGGCCGGCGACACTGAAGCTTTCTTT
TRBV14,-,TRBD2,TRBJ2-7,CASSQVLAGGQEYF,TGTGCCAGCAGCCAAGTACTAGCGGGGGGCCAAGAGTACTTC
TRBV2,once,-,TRBJ1-1,CASSEGAGENTEAFF,TGTGCCAGCAGTGAAGGCGCGGGCGAGAACACTGAAGCTTTCTTT
TRBV4-3,once,TRBD1,TRBJ2-1,CASSQGRDSVQFF,TGCGCCAGCAGCCAAGGAAGGGACAGCGTCCAGTTCTTC
TRBV30,-,TRBD1,TRBJ1-5,CAWSSGQGISQPQHF,TGTGCCTGGAGTTCTGGACAGGGAATCAGTCAGCCCCAGCATTTT
TRBV5-4,-,TRBD1,TRBJ1-1,CASNDRGQNTEAFF,TGTGCCAGCAACGACAGGGGACAGAACACTGAAGCTTTCTTT
TRBV7-2,-,TRBD2,TRBJ2-7,CASSLVTGGPSYEQYF,TGTGCCAGCAGCTTAGTTACGGGGGGACCCTCCTACGAGCAGTACTTC
TRBV9,-,-,TRBJ2-1,CASSAPVRDEQFF,TGTGCCAGCAGCGCCCCCGTCCGGGATGAGCAGTTCTTC
TRBV16,-,-,TRBJ1-2,CASSQYQGAKGYTF,TGTGCCAGCAGCCAATACCAGGGTGCCAAGGGCTACACCTTC
TRBV2,-,-,TRBJ1-1,CASTRTAMNTEAFF,TGTGCCAGCACTAGGACAGCTATGAACACTGAAGCTTTCTTT
TRBV18,-,-,TRBJ2-3,CASSRPRGAGVADTQYF,TGTGCCAGCTCTCGCCCACGGGGGGCGGGAGTCGCAGATACGCAGTATTTT
TRBV12-5,-,TRBD1,TRBJ1-2,CASGLVLGQGADGYTF,TGTGCTAGTGGTTTGGTACTGGGACAGGGGGCCGACGGCTACACCTTC
TRBV5-6,-,TRBD1,TRBJ1-3,CASSRDSGNTIYF,TGTGCCAGCAGCCGGGACAGCGGAAACACCATATATTTT
TRBV19,-,-,TRBJ1-5,CASSREGQGWQPQHF,TGTGCCAGTAGTCGAGAAGGGCAGGGCTGGCAGCCCCAGCATTTT
TRBV18,-,-,TRBJ2-6,CASSPAGRSGANVLTF,TGTGCCAGCTCACCAGCCGGTAGATCTGGGGCCAACGTCCTGACTTTC
TRBV11-2,-,-,TRBJ2-2,CASSFNPGWDGELFF,TGTGCCAGCAGCTTTAATCCGGGATGGGACGGGGAGCTGTTTTTT
TRBV5-8,-,-,TRBJ2-7,CASSTRGEGIEQYF,TGTGCCAGCAGCACCAGAGGAGAGGGCATCGAGCAGTACTTC